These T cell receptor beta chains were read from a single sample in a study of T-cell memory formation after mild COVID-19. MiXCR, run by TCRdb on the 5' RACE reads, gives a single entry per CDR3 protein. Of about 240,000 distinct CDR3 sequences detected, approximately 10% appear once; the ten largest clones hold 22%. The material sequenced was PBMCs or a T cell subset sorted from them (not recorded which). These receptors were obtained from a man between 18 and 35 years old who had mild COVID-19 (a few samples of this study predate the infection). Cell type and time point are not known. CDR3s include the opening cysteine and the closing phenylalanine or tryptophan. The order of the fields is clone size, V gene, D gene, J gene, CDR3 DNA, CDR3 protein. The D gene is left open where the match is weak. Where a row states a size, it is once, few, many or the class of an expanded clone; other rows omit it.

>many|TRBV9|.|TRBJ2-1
TGTGCCAGCAGCGTTCAGGGGTACAATGAGCAGTTCTTC
CASSVQGYNEQFF
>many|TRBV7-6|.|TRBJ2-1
TGTGCCAGCAGCTTAGTCTCTAATGAGCAGTTCTTC
CASSLVSNEQFF
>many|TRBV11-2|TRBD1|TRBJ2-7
TGTGCCAGCAGCTGGACAGGGGGCTACGAGCAGTACTTC
CASSWTGGYEQYF
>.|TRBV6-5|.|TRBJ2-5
TGTGCCAGCAGTACGCGGCAATTCCCAAGGGGAGAGACCCAGTACTTC
CASSTRQFPRGETQYF
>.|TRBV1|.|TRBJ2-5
TGCACCAGCAGCCAACCCTGGAATTTAGAGACCCAGTACTTC
CTSSQPWNLETQYF
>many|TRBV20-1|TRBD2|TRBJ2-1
TGCAGTGCTAGAGGGGGGACTAGCGGGCAGTTCTTC
CSARGGTSGQFF
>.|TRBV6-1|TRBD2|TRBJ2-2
TGTGCCAGCAGTCTGCTAGCGGGGGGGCCTACCGGGGAGCTGTTTTTT
CASSLLAGGPTGELFF
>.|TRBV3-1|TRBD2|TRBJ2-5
TGTGCCAGCAGCCAAGCTAGGACTAGCGGCCAAGAGACCCAGTACTTC
CASSQARTSGQETQYF
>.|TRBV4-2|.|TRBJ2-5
TGTGCCAGCAGCCAAACTTCAGACTCTAGCCGTGGGACCCAGTACTTC
CASSQTSDSSRGTQYF
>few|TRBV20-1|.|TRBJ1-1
TGCAGTGCTACTGCCGTCGGGGGGCAGGGTTTGAACACTGAAGCTTTCTTT
CSATAVGGQGLNTEAFF
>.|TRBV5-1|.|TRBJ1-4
TGCGCCAGCAGCTTGTTTGCGGCCGCAACTAATGAAAAACTGTTTTTT
CASSLFAAATNEKLFF
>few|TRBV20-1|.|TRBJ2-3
TGCAGTGTCCCGACTACTGGCACAGATACGCAGTATTTT
CSVPTTGTDTQYF
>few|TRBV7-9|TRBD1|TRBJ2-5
TGTGCCAGCAGCTTCCAGGACAGGGGTCAGACCCAGTACTTC
CASSFQDRGQTQYF
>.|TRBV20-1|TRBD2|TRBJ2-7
TGCAGTGCTAGCGGGGGGACGACCTACGAGCAGTACTTC
CSASGGTTYEQYF
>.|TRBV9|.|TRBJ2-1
TGTGCCAGCAGCGTAGCTCCCAACGGGGTTAACAATGAGCAGTTCTTC
CASSVAPNGVNNEQFF
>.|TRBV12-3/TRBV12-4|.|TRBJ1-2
TGTGCCAGCAGTGTAGGGTGGCTAGCTGGCTACACCTTC
CASSVGWLAGYTF
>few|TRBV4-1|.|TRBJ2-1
TGCGCCAGCAGCTGGGGAGACAGGAAGGTTAATGAGCAGTTCTTC
CASSWGDRKVNEQFF
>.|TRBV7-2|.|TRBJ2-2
TGTGCCAGCAGCTTAGCCGGTTTGGGTGGGGAGCTGTTTTTT
CASSLAGLGGELFF
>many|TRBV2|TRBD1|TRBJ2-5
TGTGCCAGCAGAGTCGGGACAGAAGAGACCCAGTACTTC
CASRVGTEETQYF
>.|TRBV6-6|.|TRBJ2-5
TGTGCCAGCAGCCCCAGGGGTAGCCTGATAGGAGAGACCCAGTACTTC
CASSPRGSLIGETQYF
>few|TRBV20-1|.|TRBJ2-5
TGCAGTGCCATACCCCAAGAGACCCAGTACTTC
CSAIPQETQYF
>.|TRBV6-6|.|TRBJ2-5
TGTGCCAGCAGTTACGTAGGGGACCAAGAGACCCAGTACTTC
CASSYVGDQETQYF
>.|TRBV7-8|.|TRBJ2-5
TGTGCCAGCAGCCGAAGCTCGGAGACCCAGTACTTC
CASSRSSETQYF
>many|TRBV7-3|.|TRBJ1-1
TGTGCCAGCAGCTTAGAGGGACCAAAGGCTGAAGCTTTCTTT
CASSLEGPKAEAFF
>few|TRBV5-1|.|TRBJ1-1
TGCGCCAGTCGGCCTATGACAGCCACCGCAGAGGGGGCTTTCTTT
CASRPMTATAEGAFF
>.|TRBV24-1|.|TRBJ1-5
TGTGCCACCAGTGATAGCAGGGATCAGCCCCAGCATTTT
CATSDSRDQPQHF
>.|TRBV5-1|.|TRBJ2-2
TGCGCCAGCAGCTTTTCCAGCGCATACACCGGGGAGCTGTTTTTT
CASSFSSAYTGELFF
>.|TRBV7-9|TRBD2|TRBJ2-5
TGTGCCAGCTCTCGCGGTAGCGGGGGTGAGACCCAGTACTTC
CASSRGSGGETQYF
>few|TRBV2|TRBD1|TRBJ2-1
TGTGCCAGCAAAGGACAGGGTGAGCAGTTCTTC
CASKGQGEQFF
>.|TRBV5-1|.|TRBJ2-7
TGCGCCAGCAGCTTGCGCCCCCCTGGGTCGCAGTACTTC
CASSLRPPGSQYF
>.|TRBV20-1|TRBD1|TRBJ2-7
TGCAGTGCTAGAGGGGTACCGGGACAGCAAGACTACGAGCAGTACTTC
CSARGVPGQQDYEQYF
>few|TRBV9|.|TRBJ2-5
TGTGCCAGCAGCGTAGGTCCAGGGGAGACCCAGTACTTC
CASSVGPGETQYF
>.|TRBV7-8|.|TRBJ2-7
TGTGCCAGCAGCTTCCAAGGGCAGGGGGGCTACGAGCAGTACTTC
CASSFQGQGGYEQYF
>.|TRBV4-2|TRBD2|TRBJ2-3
TGTGCCAGCAAGCCAAGGGGACTAGCGGGGGGGTATACGCAGTATTTT
CASKPRGLAGGYTQYF
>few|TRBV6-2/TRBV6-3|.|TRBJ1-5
TGTGCCAGCAGTTGGTATAGCAATCAGCCCCAGCATTTT
CASSWYSNQPQHF
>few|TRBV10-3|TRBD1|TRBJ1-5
TGTGCCATCAGTGCAGGGGGCGGGCAGCCCCAGCATTTT
CAISAGGGQPQHF
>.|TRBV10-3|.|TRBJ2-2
TGTGCCATCAGACCGGAGTACACCGGGGAGCTGTTTTTT
CAIRPEYTGELFF
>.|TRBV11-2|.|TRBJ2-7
TGTGCCAGCAGCTCACGGGGGAGAGGCGCGAAAAGTTTCTACGAGCAGTACTTC
CASSSRGRGAKSFYEQYF
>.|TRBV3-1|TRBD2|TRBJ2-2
TGTGCCAGCAGCACCAGCGGGGGGGCCGGCACCGGGGAGCTGTTTTTT
CASSTSGGAGTGELFF